The 30 T cell receptor beta chains reported below all come from one sample, sequenced in a study of T cell responses to AZD1222 COVID-19 vaccine. TCRdb's copy holds only in-frame clones and misses some; the assay was immunoSEQ multiplex PCR. The sample contains about 120,000 clones, roughly 88% of which appear only once. The sample in question was peripheral blood, obtained 28 days after the second AZD1222 dose. The receptors derive from an adult who received the AZD1222 COVID-19 vaccine.

The chain has TRBV20-1 and TRBJ2-1, with 7 bases aligning to TRBD2. This CDR3 spans 15 amino acids. V was clipped by 3 bases and J by 0 bases; unmatched bases: 5. CDR1 is DFQATT, CDR2 SNEGSKA, per germline (reference sequence). In nucleotides, the CDR3 is TGCAGTGCTAGTAGCGGGCCGAGCTCCTACAATGAGCAGTTCTTC. Protein: CSASSGPSSYNEQFF.

This clone showed up many times. V and J are TRBV9 and TRBJ1-1; the D is unclear. The V and J ends lost 3 bases and 4 bases respectively, with 13 bases between them. This CDR3 is built from 14 residues. Germline V gives CDR1 SGDLS, CDR2 YYNGEE. The CDR3 region is CASSEQRGPTEAFF. The CDR3 region has the DNA TGTGCCAGCAGCGAACAGCGGGGTCCCACTGAAGCTTTCTTT. Filled out from reference TRBV9 and TRBJ1-1, the complete variable domain reads DSGVTQTPKHLITATGQRVTLRCSPRSGDLSVYWYQQSLDQGLQFLIQYYNGEERAKGNILERFSAQQFPDLHSELNLSSLELGDSALYFCASSEQRGPTEAFFGQGTRLTVV.

The chain employs TRBV28 and TRBJ2-7, with D perhaps given as TRBD1 or TRBD2 (5 bases each). Looked up from germline, CDR1 is MDHEN and CDR2 is SYDVKM. Trimming stripped 7 bases from V and 7 bases from J, with 17 bases between. This CDR3 has 13 amino acids. Here the CDR3 DNA reads TGTGCCAGCACCGCGACAGTAACGGGGGAGCAGTACTTC. This encodes CASTATVTGEQYF.

The J gene is TRBJ2-5, the V gene TRBV19; 7 nucleotides match TRBD1. J was trimmed by 5 bases and V by 6 bases; bases with no gene match: 9. The CDR3 length is 14 residues. Germline-derived CDR1 and CDR2 are LNHDA and SQIVND (reference sequence). CDR3 nucleotides: TGTGCCAGTAGCCCCGGGACAGCAGGGGAGACCCAGTACTTC. Translated, it gives CASSPGTAGETQYF.

The chain uses TRBV4-1 and TRBJ1-2, with 7 bases that match TRBD1. Unmatched junction bases numbered 9, after V lost 1 base and J lost 4 bases. Germline V gene lookup returns CDR1 MGHRA and CDR2 YSYEKL. This CDR3 spans 16 amino acids. CDR3 loop: CASSQVGDRPVYGYTF. The CDR3 DNA reads TGCGCCAGCAGCCAAGTGGGGGACAGACCCGTCTATGGCTACACCTTC.

The CDR3 DNA follows: TGTGCCAGCAGCTTAGAGGCAGGGGGCGGCTATGGCTACACCTTC. Encoded protein: CASSLEAGGGYGYTF. The V gene is TRBV11-2, the J gene TRBJ1-2; 8 bases map to TRBD1. The length of the CDR3 is 15 residues. The germline CDR1 and CDR2 sequences are SGHAT and FQNNGV. The V and J ends lost 0 bases and 4 bases, in that order; junction bases with no gene match: 4.

The chain carries TRBV6-6 and TRBJ1-3; D remains ambiguous. V lost 7 bases, J lost 2 bases, and 6 bases lay in between. CDR1 is MNHNY, CDR2 SVGAGI, per germline (reference sequence). There are 12 residues in the CDR3. The CDR3 reads CASTPAGNTIYF. As DNA, the CDR3 is TGTGCCAGCACTCCAGCTGGAAACACCATATATTTT.

Only a few counts were recorded for this clone. V usage is TRBV29-1 and J usage is TRBJ1-1; D unresolved. Germline CDR1 SQVTM, CDR2 ANQGSEA. The V and J ends lost 3 bases and 3 bases respectively, with 5 bases between them. This CDR3 region has 11 residues. CDR3: CSVEADTEAFF. The CDR3 coding sequence is TGCAGCGTTGAGGCAGACACTGAAGCTTTCTTT.

V is TRBV18 and J is TRBJ1-1; D call uncertain. The CDR3 sequence is 13 residues long. CDR1 is KGHSH and CDR2 is LQKENI in the germline V gene. The V and J ends lost 0 bases and 10 bases respectively, with 12 bases between them. CDR3 region: CASSPPTSPRAFF. CDR3 nucleotide sequence: TGTGCCAGCTCACCACCTACCTCCCCCAGAGCTTTCTTT.

This chain connects TRBV7-2 to TRBJ2-2; D remains ambiguous. The V and J ends lost 5 bases and 0 bases respectively, with 7 bases between them. Looked up from germline, CDR1 is SGHTA and CDR2 is FQGNSA. The CDR3 length is 14 residues. The CDR3 sequence is CASSLGSNTGELFF. As DNA, the CDR3 is TGTGCCAGCAGCCTGGGGTCGAACACCGGGGAGCTGTTTTTT. The variable domain in full, completed from reference TRBV7-2 and TRBJ2-2, reads GAGVSQSPSNKVTEKGKDVELRCDPISGHTALYWYRQSLGQGLEFLIYFQGNSAPDKSGLPSDRFSAERTGGSVSTLTIQRTQQEDSAVYLCASSLGSNTGELFFGEGSRLTVL.

This clone was detected only a few times. The rearrangement links TRBV4-3 to TRBJ2-6; D possibly uses TRBD1 or TRBD2 (6 bases each). Germline values: CDR1 LGHNA, CDR2 YSLEER. The length of the CDR3 is 17 residues. Deletions cut 4 bases from V and 3 bases from J, with 16 bases between. The CDR3 sequence: CASSLGRGEFGANVLTF. The CDR3 nucleotides are TGCGCCAGCAGCCTCGGAAGGGGGGAGTTTGGGGCCAACGTCCTGACTTTC.

The gene calls are TRBV28 and TRBJ1-2, with a possible D match to TRBD1 (5 bases). CDR3 length equals 13 residues. Germline loops: CDR1 MDHEN, CDR2 SYDVKM. V lost 2 bases to trimming and J lost 8 bases, with 12 bases between them. The CDR3 region is CASSLRGVGGYTF. CDR3 nucleotide sequence: TGTGCCAGCAGTTTACGAGGGGTTGGGGGCTACACCTTC.

J is TRBJ1-2 and V is TRBV6-1; possibly TRBD1 for D (5 bases). Trimming shortened V by 2 bases and J by 8 bases, and 15 bases separated the two germline ends. Germline-derived CDR1 and CDR2 are MNHNS and SASEGT. This CDR3 contains 14 residues. CDR3 DNA: TGTGCCAGCAGTGAAAGGGGCAGGGCCGCCGGCTACACCTTC. Protein sequence: CASSERGRAAGYTF.

This chain uses TRBV5-1 with TRBJ2-2, with D perhaps assigned TRBD1 or TRBD2 (6 bases each). The CDR3 contains 16 residues. Per the germline V gene, CDR1 is SGHRS and CDR2 is YFSETQ. Between the trimmed V and J ends, which lost 4 bases and 1 base, there was a span of 14 bases. The CDR3 nucleotides read TGCGCCAGCAGCCCTTCCGGGGGCCGGAACACCGGGGAGCTGTTTTTT. It specifies CASSPSGGRNTGELFF.

CDR3 residues: CASSSLRDSLYGYTF. CDR3 nucleotide sequence: TGCGCCAGCAGCTCCCTCCGGGACAGTCTCTATGGCTACACCTTC. The V and J genes are TRBV5-1 and TRBJ1-2, with TRBD1 matching 7 bases. Germline V lookup: CDR1 SGHRS, CDR2 YFSETQ. V shed 3 bases and J 4 bases; nucleotides not matched to a gene: 9. The CDR3 totals 15 residues.

This chain uses TRBV28 with TRBJ1-4, with TRBD1 as a possible D gene (5 bases). Trimming took off 1 base at V and 5 bases at J, with 17 bases between the two ends. The CDR3 has 17 amino acids. Germline assignment: CDR1 MDHEN and CDR2 SYDVKM. This chain's CDR3 is CASSLLARRAQNEKLFF. In nucleotides, the CDR3 is TGTGCCAGCAGTTTATTAGCCCGCAGGGCTCAGAATGAAAAACTGTTTTTT. Looking up the rest from reference TRBV28 and TRBJ1-4 gives the full variable domain: DVKVTQSSRYLVKRTGEKVFLECVQDMDHENMFWYRQDPGLGLRLIYFSYDVKMKEKGDIPEGYSVSREKKERFSLILESASTNQTSMYLCASSLLARRAQNEKLFFGSGTQLSVL.

V and J are TRBV5-1 and TRBJ2-5; 7 nucleotides line up with TRBD1. The CDR3 covers 15 residues. After removal of 0 bases from V and 0 bases from J, the junction contained 2 bases not matched to a gene. Germline CDR1 reads SGHRS; CDR2 reads YFSETQ. The CDR3 region is CASSLGQGNQETQYF. CDR3 DNA: TGCGCCAGCAGCTTGGGACAGGGCAACCAAGAGACCCAGTACTTC.

The rearrangement links TRBV19 to TRBJ1-1; weak D call: TRBD1 (5 bases). V shed 1 base and J shed 6 bases, with 15 bases lying between them. The length of the CDR3 is 15 residues. Germline CDR1 LNHDA, CDR2 SQIVND (reference sequence). The chain's CDR3 is CASSIGTGVVAEAFF. Written as DNA, the CDR3 is TGTGCCAGTAGTATAGGGACGGGGGTAGTCGCTGAAGCTTTCTTT.

This clone was observed a few times. The V gene is TRBV4-2, the J gene TRBJ1-1, with 9 bases that match TRBD1. V lost 1 base to trimming and J lost 1 base; unmatched junction nucleotides: 7. The CDR3 is 17 residues long. Germline assignment: CDR1 LGHNA and CDR2 YNFKEQ. CDR3 sequence reads: CASSQVGQGGGNTEAFF. CDR3 bases: TGTGCCAGCAGCCAAGTGGGACAGGGAGGCGGGAACACTGAAGCTTTCTTT.

In the case of this clone: The sample holds other DNA sequences that translate to the same CDR3. The J gene is TRBJ2-7, the V gene TRBV6-5; D is unclear. The CDR3 extends over 13 amino acids. Germline V lookup: CDR1 MNHEY, CDR2 SVGAGI. Between the trimmed V and J ends, which lost 2 bases and 2 bases, there was a span of 7 bases. In DNA form, the CDR3 reads TGTGCCAGCAGTTACGCCCCAACCTACGAGCAGTACTTC. This gives the protein CASSYAPTYEQYF.

The rearrangement joins TRBV7-2 to TRBJ1-5; 7 nucleotides match TRBD1. The germline gives CDR1 SGHTA, CDR2 FQGNSA. This CDR3 contains 14 residues. With 4 bases clipped from V and 1 base from J, the junction kept 1 base outside the gene matches. This CDR3 is CASSSGQSNQPQHF. CDR3 nucleotide sequence: TGTGCCAGCAGCTCGGGACAGAGCAATCAGCCCCAGCATTTT.

The genes are TRBV19 and TRBJ2-2; 7 positions agree with TRBD2. Trimming cost V 4 bases and J 5 bases; bases outside gene matches: 7. CDR3 length equals 15 residues. CDR1 is LNHDA and CDR2 is SQIVND in the germline V gene (reference sequence). The CDR3 spells CASSTPQGGTGELFF. The CDR3 coding sequence is TGTGCCAGTAGTACGCCGCAGGGAGGGACCGGGGAGCTGTTTTTT.

The chain is built from TRBV4-3 and TRBJ1-5; D remains ambiguous. Germline CDR1 and CDR2: LGHNA and YSLEER. Trimming took 4 bases from V and 0 from J, leaving 13 bases between them. The length of the CDR3 is 16 residues. DNA for the CDR3: TGCGCCAGCAGCCCAGAAGGATACCATAGCAATCAGCCCCAGCATTTT. As protein: CASSPEGYHSNQPQHF.

This sequence joins TRBV2 and TRBJ2-5; no definite D call. Germline V gene data show CDR1 as SNHLY and CDR2 as FYNNEI. V lost 8 bases and J 0 bases, leaving 10 bases between the germline ends. This CDR3 is 13 amino acids long. CDR3 bases: TGTGCCAGCGTTTACAGCTACCAAGAGACCCAGTACTTC. Residues: CASVYSYQETQYF.

The CDR3 spells CASSRGGWYEQYF. The DNA of the CDR3 is TGTGCCAGCTCCAGGGGGGGCTGGTACGAGCAGTACTTC. The V call is TRBV28, the J call TRBJ2-7, with D perhaps TRBD1 or TRBD2 (7 bases each). This CDR3 has 13 residues. Per germline, CDR1 MDHEN and CDR2 SYDVKM. Trimming pared 8 bases from V and 4 bases from J, leaving 15 bases between.

The chain has TRBV4-3 and TRBJ1-5, with a weak D call TRBD1 (5 bases). V lost 0 bases to trimming and J lost 2 bases, with 14 bases between them. The CDR3 runs to 17 residues. Germline CDR1 is LGHNA and CDR2 is YSLEER. The CDR3 loop is CASSQDSYRDGNQPQHF. The CDR3 DNA reads as TGCGCCAGCAGCCAAGATAGTTACCGGGACGGCAATCAGCCCCAGCATTTT.

This clone was seen more than once but under ten times. The chain links TRBV5-1 to TRBJ2-7; possible D gene TRBD1, 6 bases. V lost 6 bases and J lost 3, with 10 bases in between. This CDR3 is built from 12 residues. CDR1 SGHRS and CDR2 YFSETQ come from the germline V gene. CDR3 sequence reads: CASTWDNYEQYF. CDR3 in DNA: TGCGCCAGCACCTGGGACAACTACGAGCAGTACTTC.

This chain joins TRBV4-3 and TRBJ2-2; TRBD1 matches 8 bases. V shed 5 bases and J 5 bases; nucleotides not matched to a gene: 13. Looked up from germline, CDR1 is LGHNA and CDR2 is YSLEER. The CDR3 runs 17 residues. This CDR3 is CASSSQAGQGGTGELFF. CDR3 nucleotides: TGCGCCAGCAGCTCCCAGGCCGGACAGGGAGGAACCGGGGAGCTGTTTTTT.

The chain carries TRBV19 and TRBJ1-1; D uncertain. Germline CDR1 and CDR2: LNHDA and SQIVND (reference sequence). The length of the CDR3 is 16 residues. Trimming cost V 1 base and J 3 bases, with 15 bases left between them. The DNA of the CDR3 is TGTGCCAGTAGTATAGCAAGAGGATGGGCGGACACTGAAGCTTTCTTT. Encoded protein: CASSIARGWADTEAFF.

V usage is TRBV5-1 and J usage is TRBJ1-2; 8 bases fit TRBD1. V lost 0 bases to trimming and J lost 7 bases; unmatched junction nucleotides: 5. Germline CDR1 reads SGHRS; CDR2 reads YFSETQ. The CDR3 covers 14 residues. CDR3 nucleotide sequence: TGCGCCAGCAGCTTGGTGACAGGGGCTGGTGGCTACACCTTC. Translating gives CASSLVTGAGGYTF. Looking up the rest from reference TRBV5-1 and TRBJ1-2 gives the full variable domain: KAGVTQTPRYLIKTRGQQVTLSCSPISGHRSVSWYQQTPGQGLQFLFEYFSETQRNKGNFPGRFSGRQFSNSRSEMNVSTLELGDSALYLCASSLVTGAGGYTFGSGTRLTVV.